The following is a TCR beta chain sequence with its context. Its antigen is undetermined. TCRdb ran MiXCR on the reads and lists one entry per CDR3 protein. Altogether about 700,000 distinct CDR3 sequences are present, about 30% being singletons, with the ten largest covering about 18%. With 6 bases removed from V and 0 bases from J, the gap between germline ends came to 12 bases. This CDR3 is 14 amino acids long. This entry comes from a study of T cell repertoires in cytomegalovirus infection. Here the sequenced sample was cultured PBMCs, taken from culture after CMV antigen stimulation. The receptor's source is a human donor in good health (CMV status not recorded). Some clones in this sample may be carry-over from other donors' samples. J is TRBJ2-7 and V is TRBV12-3 or TRBV12-4; perhaps TRBD2 as D (6 bases). CDR3 sequence: CASRGDFSSYEQYF. The CDR3 DNA reads TGTGCCAGCAGGGGGGACTTCAGCTCCTACGAGCAGTACTTC.